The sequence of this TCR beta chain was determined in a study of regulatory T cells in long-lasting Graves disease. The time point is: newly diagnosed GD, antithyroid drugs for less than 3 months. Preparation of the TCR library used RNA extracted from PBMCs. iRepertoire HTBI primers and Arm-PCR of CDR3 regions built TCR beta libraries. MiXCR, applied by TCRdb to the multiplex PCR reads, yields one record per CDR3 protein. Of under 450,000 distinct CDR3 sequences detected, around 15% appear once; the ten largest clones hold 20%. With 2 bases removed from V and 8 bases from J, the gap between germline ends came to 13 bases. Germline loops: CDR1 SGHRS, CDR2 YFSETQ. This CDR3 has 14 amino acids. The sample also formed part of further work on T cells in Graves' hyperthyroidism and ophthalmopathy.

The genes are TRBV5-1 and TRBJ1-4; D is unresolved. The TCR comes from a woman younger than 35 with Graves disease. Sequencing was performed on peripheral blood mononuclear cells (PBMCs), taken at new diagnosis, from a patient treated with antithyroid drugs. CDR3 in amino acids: CASSLDTQEEKLFF. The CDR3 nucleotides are TGCGCCAGCAGCTTAGACACCCAGGAAGAAAAACTGTTTTTT.